This T cell receptor beta chain was obtained from a study of T cells after yellow fever vaccination. Study-wide context: The SMART-Seq v4 Ultra Low Input method served to prepare the low-cell-number fractions.

Study-wide points: The booster response re-showed most primary clones: 96% CD4, more than 70% CD8. FACS-sorted repertoires could harbor abundant contaminating bulk-population clonotypes.

This clonotype was seen ten or more times. Its antigen is unknown. The CDR3 is 16 residues long. V was shortened by 4 bases and J by 4 bases, with 17 bases between the two germline ends. Germline values: CDR1 SGHKS, CDR2 YYEKEE (reference sequence). TCRdb re-called the 5' RACE reads with MiXCR, one entry per CDR3 protein. The sample comprises 110,000 to 150,000 distinct CDR3 sequences, under 8% of which are singletons, and more than 0.6% rests with the top ten. The gene calls are TRBV5-5 and TRBJ2-2, with D possibly being TRBD1 (6 bases). This TCR derives from a young man who received the YFV17D yellow fever vaccine. Sequenced here: CD4+ T cells sorted from PBMCs, sampled 10 days after the yellow fever booster vaccination. The CDR3 DNA reads as TGTGCCAGCAGCCGACGACAGGATAGGAGCACCGGGGAGCTGTTTTTT. Amino acid sequence: CASSRRQDRSTGELFF.